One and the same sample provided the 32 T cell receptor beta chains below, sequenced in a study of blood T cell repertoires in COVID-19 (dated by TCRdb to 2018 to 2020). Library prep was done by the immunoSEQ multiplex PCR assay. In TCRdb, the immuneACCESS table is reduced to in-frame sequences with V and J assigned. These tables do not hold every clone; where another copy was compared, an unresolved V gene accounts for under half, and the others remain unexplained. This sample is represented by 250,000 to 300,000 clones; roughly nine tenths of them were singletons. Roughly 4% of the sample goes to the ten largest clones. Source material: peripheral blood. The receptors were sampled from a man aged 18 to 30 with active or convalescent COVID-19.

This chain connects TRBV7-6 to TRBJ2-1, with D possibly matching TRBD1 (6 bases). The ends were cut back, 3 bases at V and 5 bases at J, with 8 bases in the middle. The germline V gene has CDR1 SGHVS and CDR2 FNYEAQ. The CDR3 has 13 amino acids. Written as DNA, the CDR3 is TGTGCCAGCAGCTTGGGGGCTAACAATGAGCAGTTCTTC. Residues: CASSLGANNEQFF. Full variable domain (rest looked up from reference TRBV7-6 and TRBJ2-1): GAGVSQSPRYKVTKRGQDVALRCDPISGHVSLYWYRQALGQGPEFLTYFNYEAQQDKSGLPNDRFSAERPEGSISTLTIQRTEQRDSAMYRCASSLGANNEQFFGPGTRLTVL.

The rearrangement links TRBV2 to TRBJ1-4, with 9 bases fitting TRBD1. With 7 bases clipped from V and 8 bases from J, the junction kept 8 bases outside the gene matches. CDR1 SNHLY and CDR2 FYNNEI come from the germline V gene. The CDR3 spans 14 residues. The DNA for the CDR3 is TGTGCCAGCATTAGGGACAGGGAGGGCGAAAAACTGTTTTTT. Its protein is CASIRDREGEKLFF.

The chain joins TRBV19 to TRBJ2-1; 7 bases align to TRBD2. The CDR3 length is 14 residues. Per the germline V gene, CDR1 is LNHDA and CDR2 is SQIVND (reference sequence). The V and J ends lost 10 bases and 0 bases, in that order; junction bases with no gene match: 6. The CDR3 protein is CATGGGSSYNEQFF. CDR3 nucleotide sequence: TGTGCCACTGGGGGGGGAAGCTCCTACAATGAGCAGTTCTTC.

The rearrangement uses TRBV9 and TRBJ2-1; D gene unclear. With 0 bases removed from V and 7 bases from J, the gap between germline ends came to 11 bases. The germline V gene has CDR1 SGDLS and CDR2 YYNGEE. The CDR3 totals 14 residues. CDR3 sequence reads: CASSVDPSRNEQFF. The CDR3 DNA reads TGTGCCAGCAGCGTAGATCCCAGCAGGAATGAGCAGTTCTTC. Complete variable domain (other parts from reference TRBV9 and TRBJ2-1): DSGVTQTPKHLITATGQRVTLRCSPRSGDLSVYWYQQSLDQGLQFLIQYYNGEERAKGNILERFSAQQFPDLHSELNLSSLELGDSALYFCASSVDPSRNEQFFGPGTRLTVL.

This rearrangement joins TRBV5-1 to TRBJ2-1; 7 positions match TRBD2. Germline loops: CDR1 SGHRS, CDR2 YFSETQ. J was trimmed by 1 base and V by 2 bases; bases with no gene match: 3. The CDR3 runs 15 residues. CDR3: CASSFRGESYNEQFF. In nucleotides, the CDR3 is TGCGCCAGCAGCTTTCGGGGGGAATCCTACAATGAGCAGTTCTTC.

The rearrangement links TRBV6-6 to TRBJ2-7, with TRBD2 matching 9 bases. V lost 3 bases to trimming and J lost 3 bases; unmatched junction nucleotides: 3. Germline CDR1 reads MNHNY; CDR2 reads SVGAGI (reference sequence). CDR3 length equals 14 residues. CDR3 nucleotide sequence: TGTGCCAGCAGTTATACTAGCGGGCACTACGAGCAGTACTTC. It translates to CASSYTSGHYEQYF.

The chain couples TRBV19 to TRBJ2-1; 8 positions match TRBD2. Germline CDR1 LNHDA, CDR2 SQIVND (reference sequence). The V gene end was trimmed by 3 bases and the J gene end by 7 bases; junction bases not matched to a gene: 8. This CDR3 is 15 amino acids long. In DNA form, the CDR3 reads TGTGCCAGTAGTATTAGGACTAGCAATAGGAATGAGCAGTTCTTC. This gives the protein CASSIRTSNRNEQFF. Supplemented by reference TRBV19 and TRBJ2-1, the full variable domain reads DGGITQSPKYLFRKEGQNVTLSCEQNLNHDAMYWYRQDPGQGLRLIYYSQIVNDFQKGDIAEGYSVSREKKESFPLTVTSAQKNPTAFYLCASSIRTSNRNEQFFGPGTRLTVL.

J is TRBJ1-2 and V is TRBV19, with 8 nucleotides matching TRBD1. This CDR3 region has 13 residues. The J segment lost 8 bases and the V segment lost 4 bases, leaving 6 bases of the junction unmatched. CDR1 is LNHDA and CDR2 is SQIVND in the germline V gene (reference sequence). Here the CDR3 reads CASSTTGAVGYTF. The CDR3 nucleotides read TGTGCCAGTAGTACGACAGGGGCGGTCGGCTACACCTTC.

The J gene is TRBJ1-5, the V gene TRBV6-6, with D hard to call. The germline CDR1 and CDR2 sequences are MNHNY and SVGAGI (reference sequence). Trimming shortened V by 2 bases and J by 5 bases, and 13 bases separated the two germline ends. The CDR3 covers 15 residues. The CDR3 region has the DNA TGTGCCAGCAGTTACGTCTCAGGCTACGATCAGCCCCAGCATTTT. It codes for CASSYVSGYDQPQHF.

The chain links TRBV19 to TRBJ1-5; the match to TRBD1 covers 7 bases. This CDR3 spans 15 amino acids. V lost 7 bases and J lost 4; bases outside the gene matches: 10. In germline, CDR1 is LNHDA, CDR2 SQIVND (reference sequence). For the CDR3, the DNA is TGTGCCAGTACCACAAGGACAGGAATGAATCAGCCCCAGCATTTT. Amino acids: CASTTRTGMNQPQHF. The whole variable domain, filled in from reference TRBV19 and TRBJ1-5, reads DGGITQSPKYLFRKEGQNVTLSCEQNLNHDAMYWYRQDPGQGLRLIYYSQIVNDFQKGDIAEGYSVSREKKESFPLTVTSAQKNPTAFYLCASTTRTGMNQPQHFGDGTRLSIL.

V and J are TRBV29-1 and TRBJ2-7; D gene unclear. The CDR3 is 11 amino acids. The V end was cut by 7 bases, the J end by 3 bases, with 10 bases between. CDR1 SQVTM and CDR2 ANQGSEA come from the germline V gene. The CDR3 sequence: CSAAVSYEQYF. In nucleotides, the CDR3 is TGCAGCGCCGCAGTCAGCTACGAGCAGTACTTC.

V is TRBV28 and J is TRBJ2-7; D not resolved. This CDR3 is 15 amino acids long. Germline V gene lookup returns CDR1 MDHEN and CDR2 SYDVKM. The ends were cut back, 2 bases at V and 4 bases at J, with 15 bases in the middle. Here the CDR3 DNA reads TGTGCCAGCAGTTTAACGATTCGATCCCTATACGAGCAGTACTTC. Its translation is CASSLTIRSLYEQYF.

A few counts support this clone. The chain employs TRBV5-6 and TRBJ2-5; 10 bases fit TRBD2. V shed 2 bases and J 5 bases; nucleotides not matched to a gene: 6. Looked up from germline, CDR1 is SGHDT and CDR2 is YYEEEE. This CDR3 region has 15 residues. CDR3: CASSLAGGVGETQYF. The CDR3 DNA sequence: TGTGCCAGCAGCTTAGCGGGAGGGGTAGGGGAGACCCAGTACTTC.

CDR3 region: CASSEANWGNQPQHF. The CDR3 DNA reads as TGTGCCAGTAGTGAGGCGAATTGGGGCAATCAGCCCCAGCATTTT. The chain couples TRBV19 to TRBJ1-5; no firm D call. Per the germline V gene, CDR1 is LNHDA and CDR2 is SQIVND (reference sequence). The CDR3 runs 15 residues. V dropped 5 bases and J dropped 2 bases, with 13 bases sitting between them.

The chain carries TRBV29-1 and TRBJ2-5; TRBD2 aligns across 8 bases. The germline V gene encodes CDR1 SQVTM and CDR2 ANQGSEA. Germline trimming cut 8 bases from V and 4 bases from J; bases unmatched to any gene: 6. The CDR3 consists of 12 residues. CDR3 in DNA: TGCAGCACCCGACTAGCGAGAGAGACCCAGTACTTC. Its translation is CSTRLARETQYF.

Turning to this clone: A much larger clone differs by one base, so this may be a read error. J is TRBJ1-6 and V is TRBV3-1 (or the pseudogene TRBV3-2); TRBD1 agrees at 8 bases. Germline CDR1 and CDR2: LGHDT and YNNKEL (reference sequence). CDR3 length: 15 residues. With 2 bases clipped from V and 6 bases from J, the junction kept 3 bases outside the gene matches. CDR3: CASSQPGQVNSPLHF. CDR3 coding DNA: TGTGCCAGCAGCCAACCGGGACAGGTTAATTCACCCCTCCACTTT.

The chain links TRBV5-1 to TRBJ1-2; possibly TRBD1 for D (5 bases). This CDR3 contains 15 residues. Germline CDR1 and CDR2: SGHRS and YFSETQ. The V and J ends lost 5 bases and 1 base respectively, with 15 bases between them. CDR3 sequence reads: CASRITTVSNYGYTF. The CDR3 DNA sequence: TGCGCCAGCAGGATAACGACAGTCAGTAACTATGGCTACACCTTC.

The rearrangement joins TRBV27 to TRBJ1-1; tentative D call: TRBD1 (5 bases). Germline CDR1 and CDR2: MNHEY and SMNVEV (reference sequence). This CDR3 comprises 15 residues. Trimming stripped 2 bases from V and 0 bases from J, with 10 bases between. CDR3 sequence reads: CASSLSTGMNTEAFF. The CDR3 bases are TGTGCCAGCAGTTTAAGCACAGGAATGAACACTGAAGCTTTCTTT.

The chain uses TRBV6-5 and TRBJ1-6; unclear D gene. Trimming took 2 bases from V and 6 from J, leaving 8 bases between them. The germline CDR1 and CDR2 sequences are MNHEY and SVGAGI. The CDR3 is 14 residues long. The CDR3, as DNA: TGTGCCAGCAGTTACAATCCAGTTAATTCACCCCTCCACTTT. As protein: CASSYNPVNSPLHF.

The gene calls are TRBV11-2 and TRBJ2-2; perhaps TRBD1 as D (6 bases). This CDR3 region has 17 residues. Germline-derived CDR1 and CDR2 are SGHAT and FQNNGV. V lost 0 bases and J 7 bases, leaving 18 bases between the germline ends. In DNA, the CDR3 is TGTGCCAGCAGCTTAGAAATCTTGGACAGACCTTACGGGGAGCTGTTTTTT. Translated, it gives CASSLEILDRPYGELFF.

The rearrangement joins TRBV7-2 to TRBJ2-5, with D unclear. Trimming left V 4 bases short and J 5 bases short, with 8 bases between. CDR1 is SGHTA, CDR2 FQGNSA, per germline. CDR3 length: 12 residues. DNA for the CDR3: TGTGCCAGCAGCTCCTTCCAGGAGACCCAGTACTTC. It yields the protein CASSSFQETQYF.

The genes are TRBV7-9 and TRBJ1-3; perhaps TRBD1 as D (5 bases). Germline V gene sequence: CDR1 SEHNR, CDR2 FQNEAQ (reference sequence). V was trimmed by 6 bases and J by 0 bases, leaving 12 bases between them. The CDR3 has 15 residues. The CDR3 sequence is CASSPGGSSGNTIYF. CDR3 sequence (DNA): TGTGCCAGCAGTCCGGGGGGATCCTCTGGAAACACCATATATTTT.

The CDR3 loop is CATRRGLQNSPLHF. The CDR3 coding sequence is TGTGCCACCCGGAGGGGACTGCAAAATTCACCCCTCCACTTT. The rearrangement joins TRBV2 to TRBJ1-6; tentative D call: TRBD1 (5 bases). This CDR3 contains 14 residues. V dropped 10 bases and J dropped 7 bases, with 17 bases sitting between them. CDR1 SNHLY and CDR2 FYNNEI come from the germline V gene.

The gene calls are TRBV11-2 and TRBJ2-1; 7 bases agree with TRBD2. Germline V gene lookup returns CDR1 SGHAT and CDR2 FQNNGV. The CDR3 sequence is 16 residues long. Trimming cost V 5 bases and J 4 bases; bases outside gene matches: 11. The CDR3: CASSVKSLAEYNEQFF. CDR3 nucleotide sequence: TGTGCCAGCAGCGTAAAATCTCTAGCGGAGTACAATGAGCAGTTCTTC.

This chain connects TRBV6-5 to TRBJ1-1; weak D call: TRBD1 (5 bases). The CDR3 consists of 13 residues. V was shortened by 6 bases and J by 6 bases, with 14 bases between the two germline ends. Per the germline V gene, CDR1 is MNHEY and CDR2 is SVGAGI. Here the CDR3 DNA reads TGTGCCAGCAGACTCGGGGGGAGCGCTGAAGCTTTCTTT. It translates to CASRLGGSAEAFF.

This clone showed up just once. The CDR3 protein is CSADGSPDTQYF. DNA of the CDR3: TGCAGCGCTGACGGGAGTCCAGATACGCAGTATTTT. The chain combines TRBV29-1 with TRBJ2-3, with D tentatively TRBD2 (6 bases). Germline V gene data show CDR1 as SQVTM and CDR2 as ANQGSEA. This CDR3 is built from 12 residues. Trimming pared 7 bases from V and 4 bases from J, leaving 12 bases between.

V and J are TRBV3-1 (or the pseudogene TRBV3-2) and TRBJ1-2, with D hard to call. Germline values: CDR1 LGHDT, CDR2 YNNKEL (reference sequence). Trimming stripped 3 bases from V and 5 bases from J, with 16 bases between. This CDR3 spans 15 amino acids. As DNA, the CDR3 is TGTGCCAGCAGCCAGTTACGGGAAACCTTTTATGGCTACACCTTC. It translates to CASSQLRETFYGYTF.

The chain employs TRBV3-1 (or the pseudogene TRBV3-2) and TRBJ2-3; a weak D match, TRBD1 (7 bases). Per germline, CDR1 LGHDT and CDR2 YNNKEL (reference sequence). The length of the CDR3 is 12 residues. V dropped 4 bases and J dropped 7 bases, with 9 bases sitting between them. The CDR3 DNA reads TGTGCCAGCAGCCCAGGGGGGTATACGCAGTATTTT. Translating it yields CASSPGGYTQYF.

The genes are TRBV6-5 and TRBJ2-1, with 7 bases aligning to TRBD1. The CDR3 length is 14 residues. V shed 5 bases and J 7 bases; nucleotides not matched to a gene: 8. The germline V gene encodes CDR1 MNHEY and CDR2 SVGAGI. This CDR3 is CASSRQGRPNEQFF. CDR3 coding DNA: TGTGCCAGCAGTCGACAGGGACGCCCTAATGAGCAGTTCTTC.

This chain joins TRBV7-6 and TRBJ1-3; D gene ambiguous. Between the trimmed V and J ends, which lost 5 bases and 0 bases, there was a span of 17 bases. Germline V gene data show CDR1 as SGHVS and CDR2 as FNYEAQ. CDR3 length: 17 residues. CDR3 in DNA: TGTGCCAGCAGCCCATATGACTCATTCCTCTCTGGAAACACCATATATTTT. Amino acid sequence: CASSPYDSFLSGNTIYF.

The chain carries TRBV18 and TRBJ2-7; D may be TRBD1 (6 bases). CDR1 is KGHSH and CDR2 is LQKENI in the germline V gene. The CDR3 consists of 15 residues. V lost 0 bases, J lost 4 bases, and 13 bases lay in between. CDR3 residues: CASSPPSQGGYEQYF. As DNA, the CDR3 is TGTGCCAGCTCACCACCGTCCCAAGGGGGATACGAGCAGTACTTC.

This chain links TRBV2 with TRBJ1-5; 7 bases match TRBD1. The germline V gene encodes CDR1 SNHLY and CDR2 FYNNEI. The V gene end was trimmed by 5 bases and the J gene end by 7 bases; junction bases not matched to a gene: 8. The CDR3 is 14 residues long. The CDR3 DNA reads TGTGCCAGCAGTACGGACAGGAGCACGCAGCCCCAGCATTTT. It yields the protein CASSTDRSTQPQHF.